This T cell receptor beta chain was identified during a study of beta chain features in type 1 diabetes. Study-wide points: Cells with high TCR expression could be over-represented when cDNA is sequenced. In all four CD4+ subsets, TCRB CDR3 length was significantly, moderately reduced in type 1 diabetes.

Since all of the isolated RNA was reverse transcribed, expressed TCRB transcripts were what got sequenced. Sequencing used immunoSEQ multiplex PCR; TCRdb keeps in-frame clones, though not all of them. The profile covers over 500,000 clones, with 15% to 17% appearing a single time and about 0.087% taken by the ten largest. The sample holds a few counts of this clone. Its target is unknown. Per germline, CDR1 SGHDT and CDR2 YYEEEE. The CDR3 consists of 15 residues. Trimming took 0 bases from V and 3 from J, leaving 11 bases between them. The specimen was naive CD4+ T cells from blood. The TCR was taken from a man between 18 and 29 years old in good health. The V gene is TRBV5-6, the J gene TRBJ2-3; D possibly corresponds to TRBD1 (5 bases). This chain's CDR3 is CASSLAWQGTDTQYF. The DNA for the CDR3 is TGTGCCAGCAGCTTGGCCTGGCAGGGAACAGATACGCAGTATTTT.